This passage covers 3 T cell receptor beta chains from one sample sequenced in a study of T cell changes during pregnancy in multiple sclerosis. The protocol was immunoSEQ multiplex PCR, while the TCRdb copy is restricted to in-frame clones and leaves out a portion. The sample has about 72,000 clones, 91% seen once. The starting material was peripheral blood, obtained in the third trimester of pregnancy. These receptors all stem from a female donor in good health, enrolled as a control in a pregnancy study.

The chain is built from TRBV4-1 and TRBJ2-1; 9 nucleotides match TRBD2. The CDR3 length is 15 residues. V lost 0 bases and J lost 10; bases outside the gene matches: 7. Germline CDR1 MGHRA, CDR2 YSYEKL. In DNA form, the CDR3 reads TGCGCCAGCAGCCAAGATTGGACTAGCGTAAGCGAGCAGTTCTTC. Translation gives CASSQDWTSVSEQFF.

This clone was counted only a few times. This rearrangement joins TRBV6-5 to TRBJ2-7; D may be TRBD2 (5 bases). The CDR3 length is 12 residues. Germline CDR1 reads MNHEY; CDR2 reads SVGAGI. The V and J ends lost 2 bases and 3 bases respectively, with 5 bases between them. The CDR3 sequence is CASSYEGYEQYF. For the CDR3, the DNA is TGTGCCAGCAGTTACGAGGGCTACGAGCAGTACTTC.

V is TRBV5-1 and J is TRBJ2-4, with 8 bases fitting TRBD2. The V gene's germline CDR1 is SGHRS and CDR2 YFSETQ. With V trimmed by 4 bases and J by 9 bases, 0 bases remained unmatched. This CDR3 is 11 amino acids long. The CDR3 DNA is TGCGCCAGCAGCCGGGAGGGCATTCAGTACTTC. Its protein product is CASSREGIQYF.